This T cell receptor (beta chain) was sequenced for a study of cytomegalovirus exposure and HLA in healthy donors. Whole-study findings and limits: Data from an earlier analysis indicated that most TCR beta V segments were productive either about 90% or about 30% of the time.

For this clone: Its target is not known.

CDR3 length: 15 amino acids. The ends were cut back, 0 bases at V and 6 bases at J, with 12 bases in the middle. Looked up from germline, CDR1 is PRHDT and CDR2 is FYEKMQ (reference sequence). Primers for the PCR totalled 60 Vbeta and 13 Jbeta. The repertoire was sequenced with immunoSEQ multiplex PCR; TCRdb's copy has only in-frame clones and lacks some. Among 150,000 to 200,000 clones, about 80% were seen once, and the ten largest hold under 2.5%. This clonotype originated in a female donor in good health and CMV-seronegative. The chain combines TRBV13 with TRBJ1-5; D perhaps matches TRBD1 (6 bases). Sequencing used PBMCs. In DNA, the CDR3 is TGTGCCAGCAGCTTAGGACAGGGCGCGGGTCAGCCCCAGCATTTT. It yields the protein CASSLGQGAGQPQHF.